A selection of T cell receptor beta chains follows, all from one sample in a study of beta chain features in type 1 diabetes. This table comes from immunoSEQ multiplex PCR, and its TCRdb copy is limited to in-frame clones, with some not included. The sample lists 300,000 to 450,000 clones, approximately 12% seen once, with 0.017% in the top ten. Sequenced input: naive CD4+ T cells from blood. The receptors were gathered from a man aged 18 to 30 in good health. Each CDR3 is given with its conserved first and last residue.

TRBV28	TRBJ2-7	CASSLGPPSSYEQYF
TRBV9	TRBJ1-1	CASSGDRGRGTEAFF
TRBV4-3	TRBJ2-1	CASSQGEPGLVSYNEQFF
TRBV28	TRBJ2-7	CASSTPGGGYEQYF
TRBV28	TRBJ2-7	CASSLWMGQVPTYEQYF
TRBV6-5	TRBJ1-2	CASSYAGRWEGYTF
TRBV7-2	TRBJ2-1	CASSLARSENEQFF
TRBV7-3	TRBJ2-7	CASSSMGLASEQYF
TRBV7-3	TRBJ2-7	CASSLALGQVNEQYF
TRBV7-2	TRBJ2-3	CASSLEVRGTDTQYF
TRBV14	TRBJ2-5	CASSQDSRKETQYF
TRBV7-3	TRBJ1-1	CASSLGGPTNTEAFF
TRBV2	TRBJ1-5	CASNRGYSQPQHF
TRBV6-6	TRBJ1-5	CASSTTGGYQPQHF
TRBV9	TRBJ2-4	CASSTSGRVAKNIQYF
TRBV27	TRBJ2-2	CASSPGLAGGKTLGELFF
TRBV19	TRBJ1-5	CASSQDRGSNQPQHF
TRBV28	TRBJ2-5	CASSLFGFGGDF
TRBV7-2	TRBJ2-7	CASSSEGFYEQYF
TRBV6-6	TRBJ2-5	CASSSSGTRETQYF
TRBV27	TRBJ1-5	CASSSPYSNQPQHF
TRBV6-5	TRBJ2-7	CASSYRPGDEQYF
TRBV5-1	TRBJ2-7	CASRAAAGFIYEQYF
TRBV5-4	TRBJ2-7	CASSLRQGGEQYF
TRBV5-4	TRBJ1-2	CASSVDTYGYTF
TRBV27	TRBJ2-7	CASSLERDGYEQYF
TRBV7-8	TRBJ2-7	CASSPDRVETEQYF
TRBV7-6	TRBJ2-7	CASSAGTGREQYF
TRBV30	TRBJ1-6	CAWRGRVKNSPLHF
TRBV5-1	TRBJ2-3	CASSLIRGATDTQYF
TRBV28	TRBJ2-1	CASSPGRGQYNEQFF
TRBV29-1	TRBJ2-7	CSVRASSYEQYF
TRBV15	TRBJ1-5	CATSRDLGRGQPQHF
TRBV29-1	TRBJ2-5	CSVSLAVEETQYF
TRBV28	TRBJ2-7	CASSGTFYEQYF
TRBV10-3	TRBJ1-1	CAISEGPAGGQGDTEAFF
TRBV7-9	TRBJ2-2	CASSLNRPNTGELFF
TRBV10-3	TRBJ1-2	CAISESRGLGYGYTF
TRBV7-9	TRBJ2-1	CASSLVGFSEQFF
TRBV19	TRBJ2-3	CASSTSSADTQYF
TRBV27	TRBJ2-7	CASSFKGVSGTNYEQYF
TRBV7-2	TRBJ2-1	CASSWGTSGTKGFF
TRBV5-1	TRBJ1-1	CASSSTTGQGTEAFF
TRBV10-3	TRBJ2-3	CATYRENGDTQYF
TRBV21-1	TRBJ2-7	CASSHAAYEQYF
TRBV7-3	TRBJ2-2	CASSRGGVTGELFF
TRBV10-3	TRBJ2-2	CAIDTENTGELFF
TRBV18	TRBJ2-7	CASSTGGSYEQYF
TRBV5-1	TRBJ1-2	CASSFGTANYGYTF
TRBV28	TRBJ1-5	CASSAFGGLVQPQHF
TRBV28	TRBJ1-1	CASSLRRVEAFF
TRBV19	TRBJ2-7	CASSLLSGHPYEQYF
TRBV6-5	TRBJ2-3	CASTWARGSDTQYF
TRBV29-1	TRBJ2-1	CSGGGNEQFF
TRBV6-5	TRBJ2-2	CASSFTTGAGELFF
TRBV6-1	TRBJ1-2	CASSEVLTDGYTF
TRBV18	TRBJ2-1	CASSPKDSLGDEQFF
TRBV11-2	TRBJ2-1	CASIPSRGRRYNEQFF
TRBV19	TRBJ2-1	CASSTIRGSYNEQFF
TRBV4-3	TRBJ2-1	CASSQDLGMLADLNEQFF